This T cell receptor beta chain derives from a study of blood T cell repertoires in COVID-19. For the study at large: Samples representing acute and convalescent COVID-19 were sourced from the United States, Italy and Spain. Sources were T cells, B-cell-depleted T cells, or PBMCs; the material itself was cDNA or gDNA.

The CDR3 has 13 amino acids. Trimming stripped 8 bases from V and 7 bases from J, with 20 bases between. Germline CDR1 GTSNPN, CDR2 SVGIG (reference sequence). Original data processing: By means of reference gene primer amplification, nucleated cell counts were estimated. Only in-frame clones appear in the TCRdb table, and some are missing; sequencing was by immunoSEQ multiplex PCR. That table furnishes V, J and clone size, whereas the DNA furnished D and trimming. The repertoire holds 90,000 to 120,000 clones, with roughly 92% as singletons. The chain carries TRBV30 and TRBJ1-2, with a possible D match to TRBD1 (6 bases). The sequenced material came from peripheral blood. The clonotype comes from a man aged 70-80 years with acute or convalescent COVID-19. CDR3 sequence reads: CAGHRDSFGGYTF. CDR3 DNA: TGTGCCGGACACAGGGATTCCTTCGGTGGCTACACCTTC. Variable domain in full (rest from reference TRBV30 and TRBJ1-2): SQTIHQWPATLVQPVGSPLSLECTVEGTSNPNLYWYRQAAGRGLQLLFYSVGIGQISSEVPQNLSASRPQDRQFILSSKKLLLSDSGFYLCAGHRDSFGGYTFGSGTRLTVV.